This paragraph covers one TCR beta chain sequence. The CDR3 loop spans 17 amino acids. The ends were cut back, 2 bases at V and 3 bases at J, with 20 bases in the middle. CDR1 and CDR2 (germline): MNHEY, SVGEGT. The entry originates in a study of blood T cell repertoires in COVID-19. In the original workflow: Counts of nucleated cells, estimated from reference gene primer amplification, were obtained. Only in-frame clones appear in the TCRdb table, and some are missing; sequencing was by immunoSEQ multiplex PCR. That table gives V, J and clone size, and the DNA gave D and trimming. The sample holds some 130,000 clones, 70% to 80% seen once.

The sample taken for sequencing was peripheral blood. This TCR was sampled from a man aged 55 to 70 who had recovered from COVID-19. V usage is TRBV6-2 or TRBV6-3 and J usage is TRBJ2-7, with D tentatively TRBD1 (5 bases). The CDR3 region is CASSYLLSYTTGYEQYF. The CDR3 coding sequence is TGTGCCAGCAGTTACCTCCTCTCTTACACAACAGGCTACGAGCAGTACTTC.